This T cell receptor beta chain was identified in a study of CD8+CD57+ T cells in acquired aplastic anemia. Germline V gene sequence: CDR1 SGHVS, CDR2 FQNEAQ. CDR3 length equals 12 residues. V lost 3 bases and J 6 bases, leaving 5 bases between the germline ends. Whoever was chosen for sequencing had shown CD8+CD57+ cell expansion by flow cytometry. A severe acquired aplastic anemia diagnosis applied to all patients. Study-wide results and caveats: Patients had twenty-nine CD8+ CDR3 sequences in common with controls (the shared set).

This clonotype was seen just once. Its cognate antigen is unknown. A much larger clone is a single base away; this may be a read error. It was genomic DNA that served as the template for profiling TCR beta VDJ and CDR3. TCRdb reanalysed the reads using MiXCR and keeps one entry per CDR3 protein. Among fewer than 200,000 distinct CDR3 sequences listed, around half were seen once. The specimen was sorted CD4+, CD8+, or CD8+CD57+ T cells (not recorded which) from PBMCs. The chain recombines TRBV7-8 with TRBJ2-2; no reliable D call. The clonotype was recovered from a human donor with aplastic anemia. For the CDR3, the DNA is TGTGCCAGCAGCTTTAAGGCCGGGGAGCTGTTTTTT. Protein: CASSFKAGELFF.